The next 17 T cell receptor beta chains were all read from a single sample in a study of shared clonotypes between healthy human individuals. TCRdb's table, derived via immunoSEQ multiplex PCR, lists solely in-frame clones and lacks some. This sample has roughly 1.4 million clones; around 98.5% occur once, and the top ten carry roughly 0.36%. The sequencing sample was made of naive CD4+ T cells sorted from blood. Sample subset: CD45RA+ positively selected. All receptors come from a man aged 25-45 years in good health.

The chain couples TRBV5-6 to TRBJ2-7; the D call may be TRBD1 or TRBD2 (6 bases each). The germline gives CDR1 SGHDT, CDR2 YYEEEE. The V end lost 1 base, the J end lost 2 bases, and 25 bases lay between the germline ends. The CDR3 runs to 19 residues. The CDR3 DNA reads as TGTGCCAGCAGCTTGTATCGGAGGGGGGACCCTAGTCTTACCTACGAGCAGTACTTC. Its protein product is CASSLYRRGDPSLTYEQYF.

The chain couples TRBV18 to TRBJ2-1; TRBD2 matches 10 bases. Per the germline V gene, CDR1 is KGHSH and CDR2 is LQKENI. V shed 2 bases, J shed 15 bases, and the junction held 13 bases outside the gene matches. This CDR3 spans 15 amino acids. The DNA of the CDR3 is TGTGCCAGCTCACCAATTGGGACTAGCGTAAAGGGGCCGTTCTTC. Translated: CASSPIGTSVKGPFF.

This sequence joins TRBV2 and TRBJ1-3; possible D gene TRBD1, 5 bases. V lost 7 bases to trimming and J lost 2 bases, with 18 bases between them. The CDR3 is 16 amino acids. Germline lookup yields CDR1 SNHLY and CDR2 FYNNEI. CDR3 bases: TGTGCCAGCAACGAGGACACAAAGGTGGCTGGAAACACCATATATTTT. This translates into CASNEDTKVAGNTIYF.

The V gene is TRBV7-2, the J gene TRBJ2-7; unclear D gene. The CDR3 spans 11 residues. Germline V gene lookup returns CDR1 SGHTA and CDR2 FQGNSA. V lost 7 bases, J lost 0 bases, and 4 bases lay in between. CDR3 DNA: TGTGCCAGCACCTTCTCCTACGAGCAGTACTTC. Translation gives CASTFSYEQYF.

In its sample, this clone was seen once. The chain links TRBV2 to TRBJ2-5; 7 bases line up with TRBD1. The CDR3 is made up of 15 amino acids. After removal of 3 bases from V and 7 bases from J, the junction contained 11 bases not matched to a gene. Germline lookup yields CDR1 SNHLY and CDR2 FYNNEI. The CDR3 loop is CASSDPQGPGGTQYF. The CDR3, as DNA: TGTGCCAGCAGTGACCCACAGGGGCCCGGCGGGACCCAGTACTTC.

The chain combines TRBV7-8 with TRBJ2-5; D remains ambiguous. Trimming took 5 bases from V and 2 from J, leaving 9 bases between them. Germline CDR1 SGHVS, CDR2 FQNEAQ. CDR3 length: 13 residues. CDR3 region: CASSGPGQETQYF. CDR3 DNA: TGTGCCAGCAGCGGGCCAGGTCAAGAGACCCAGTACTTC.

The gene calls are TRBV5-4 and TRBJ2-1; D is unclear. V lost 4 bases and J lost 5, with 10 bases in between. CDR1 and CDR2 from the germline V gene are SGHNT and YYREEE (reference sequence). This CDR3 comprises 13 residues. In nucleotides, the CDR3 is TGTGCCAGCAGCCTGGTAGGGAACAATGAGCAGTTCTTC. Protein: CASSLVGNNEQFF.

CDR3 coding DNA: TGCGCCAGCAGCTTGGTGGGGGGATCCGGACTCTACGAGCAGTACTTC. Translated: CASSLVGGSGLYEQYF. V is TRBV5-1 and J is TRBJ2-7, with a possible D match to TRBD2 (6 bases). Looked up from germline, CDR1 is SGHRS and CDR2 is YFSETQ. This CDR3 comprises 16 residues. V was clipped by 0 bases and J by 3 bases, with 16 bases between them. The whole variable domain, remainder taken from reference TRBV5-1 and TRBJ2-7, is KAGVTQTPRYLIKTRGQQVTLSCSPISGHRSVSWYQQTPGQGLQFLFEYFSETQRNKGNFPGRFSGRQFSNSRSEMNVSTLELGDSALYLCASSLVGGSGLYEQYFGPGTRLTVT.

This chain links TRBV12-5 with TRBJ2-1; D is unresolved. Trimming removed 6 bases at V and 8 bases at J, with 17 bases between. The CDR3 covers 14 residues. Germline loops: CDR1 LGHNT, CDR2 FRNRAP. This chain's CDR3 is CASGLDFSADEQFF. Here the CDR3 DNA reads TGTGCTAGTGGGCTTGACTTCTCCGCAGATGAGCAGTTCTTC.

The CDR3 nucleotides are TGTGCCAGCAGCTTAGCCGGACAGTATGGCTACACCTTC. As protein: CASSLAGQYGYTF. The chain has TRBV7-2 and TRBJ1-2; maybe TRBD1 (6 bases). Trimming took 0 bases from V and 5 from J, leaving 7 bases between them. The CDR3 spans 13 residues. CDR1 is SGHTA, CDR2 FQGNSA, per germline.

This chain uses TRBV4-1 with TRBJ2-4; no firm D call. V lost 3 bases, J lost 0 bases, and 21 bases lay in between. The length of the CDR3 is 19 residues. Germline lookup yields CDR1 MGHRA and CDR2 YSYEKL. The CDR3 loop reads CASSQTGAQKNLAKNIQYF. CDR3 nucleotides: TGCGCCAGCAGCCAGACCGGAGCGCAAAAGAATCTAGCCAAAAACATTCAGTACTTC.

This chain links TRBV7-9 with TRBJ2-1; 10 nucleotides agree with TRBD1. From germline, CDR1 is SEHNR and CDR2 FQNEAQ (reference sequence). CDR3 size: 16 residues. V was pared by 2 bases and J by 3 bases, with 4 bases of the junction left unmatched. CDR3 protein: CASSLSGTGDYNEQFF. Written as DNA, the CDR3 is TGTGCCAGCAGCTTAAGTGGGACAGGGGACTACAATGAGCAGTTCTTC.

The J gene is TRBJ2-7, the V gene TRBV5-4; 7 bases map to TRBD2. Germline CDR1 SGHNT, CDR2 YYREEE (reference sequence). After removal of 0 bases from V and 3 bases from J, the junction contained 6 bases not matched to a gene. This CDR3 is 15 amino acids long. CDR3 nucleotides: TGTGCCAGCAGCTTGGTGGGCGGGAGTAACTACGAGCAGTACTTC. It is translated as CASSLVGGSNYEQYF.

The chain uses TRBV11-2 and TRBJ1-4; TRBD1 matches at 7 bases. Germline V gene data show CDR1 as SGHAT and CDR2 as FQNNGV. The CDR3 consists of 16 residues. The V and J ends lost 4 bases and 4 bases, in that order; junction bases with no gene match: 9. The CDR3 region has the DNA TGTGCCAGCAGCTACAGACCGGGACAGATTAATGAAAAACTGTTTTTT. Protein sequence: CASSYRPGQINEKLFF.

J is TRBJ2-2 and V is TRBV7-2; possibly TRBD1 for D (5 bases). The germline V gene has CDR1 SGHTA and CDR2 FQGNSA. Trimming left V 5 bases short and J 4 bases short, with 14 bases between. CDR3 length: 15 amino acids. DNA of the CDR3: TGTGCCAGCAGCCCCAGACAGTCCGCCACCGGGGAGCTGTTTTTT. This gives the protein CASSPRQSATGELFF.

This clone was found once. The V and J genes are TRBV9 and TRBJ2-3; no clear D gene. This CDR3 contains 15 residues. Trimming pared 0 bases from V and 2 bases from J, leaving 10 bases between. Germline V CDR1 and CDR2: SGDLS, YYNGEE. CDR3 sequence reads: CASSVGIVSTDTQYF. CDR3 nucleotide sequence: TGTGCCAGCAGCGTAGGGATAGTTTCCACAGATACGCAGTATTTT.

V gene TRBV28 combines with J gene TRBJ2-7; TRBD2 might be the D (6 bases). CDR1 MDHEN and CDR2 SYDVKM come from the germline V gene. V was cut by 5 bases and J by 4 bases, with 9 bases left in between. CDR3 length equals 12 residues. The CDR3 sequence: CASSPAGYEQYF. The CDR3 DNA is TGTGCCAGCAGTCCCGCGGGGTACGAGCAGTACTTC.